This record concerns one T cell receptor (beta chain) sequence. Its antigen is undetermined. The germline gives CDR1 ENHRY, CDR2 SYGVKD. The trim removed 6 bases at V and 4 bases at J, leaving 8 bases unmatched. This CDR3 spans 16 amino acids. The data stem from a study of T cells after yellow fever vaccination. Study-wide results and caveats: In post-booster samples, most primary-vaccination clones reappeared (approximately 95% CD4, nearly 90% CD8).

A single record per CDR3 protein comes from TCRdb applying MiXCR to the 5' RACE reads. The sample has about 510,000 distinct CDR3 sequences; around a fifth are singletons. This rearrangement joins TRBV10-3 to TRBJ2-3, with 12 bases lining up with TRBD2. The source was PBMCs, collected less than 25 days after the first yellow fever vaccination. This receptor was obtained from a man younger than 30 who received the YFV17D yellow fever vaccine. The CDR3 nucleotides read TGTGCCATCAGCCTAGCGGGGGGGCCGGGGGCAGATACGCAGTATTTT. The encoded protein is CAISLAGGPGADTQYF.